These T cell receptor beta chains were read from a single sample in a study of beta chain features in type 1 diabetes. Data came from immunoSEQ multiplex PCR; TCRdb stores just in-frame clones and leaves some out. The repertoire holds about 290,000 clones, with around 7.8% as singletons. The sequenced sample was central memory CD4+ T cells from blood. The source is a woman between 18 and 29 years old in good health. Both conserved end residues are part of each CDR3. The D gene is left open where the match is weak. Only some rows state a clone size, as once, few, many or a class for expanded clones.

CDR3 DNA	CDR3 protein	D gene	V gene	clone size	J gene
TGTGCCAGCTCACCGCTAGCGGGAACTTACAATGAGCAGTTCTTC	CASSPLAGTYNEQFF	TRBD2	TRBV18	-	TRBJ2-1
TGTGCCAGCAGCCCCATGGGACTAGCAGCCCACGAGCAGTACTTC	CASSPMGLAAHEQYF	TRBD2	TRBV9	-	TRBJ2-7
TGTGCCAGCAGCTTAGGGACTAGCGGGGGTCAAGAGACCCAGTACTTC	CASSLGTSGGQETQYF	TRBD2	TRBV7-2	-	TRBJ2-5
TGTGCCAGCAGCTCCCTTCCAGGGTCGGTGGAGACCCAGTACTTC	CASSSLPGSVETQYF	-	TRBV7-2	few	TRBJ2-5
TGTGCCAGCAGCTTGGGGACAGGGCAAGGGGGACAGGTGACCCAGTACTTC	CASSLGTGQGGQVTQYF	TRBD1	TRBV5-6	-	TRBJ2-5
TGTGCCAGCAGCTCAGGACTAGTCTACAATGAGCAGTTCTTC	CASSSGLVYNEQFF	TRBD2	TRBV7-2	-	TRBJ2-1
TGCGCCAGCAGCTTGGCGGCTAACTATGGCTACACCTTC	CASSLAANYGYTF	-	TRBV5-1	many	TRBJ1-2
TGTGCCAGCACCCCGACCAGGTTCTTGGATGAGCAGTTCTTC	CASTPTRFLDEQFF	-	TRBV11-1	-	TRBJ2-1
TGTGCCAGCAGCTACACTTCGTCAAGTCGAACTAATGAAAAACTGTTTTTT	CASSYTSSSRTNEKLFF	-	TRBV7-9	-	TRBJ1-4
TGCGCCAGCAGCTCAAGACAGGTACACCAAGAGACCCAGTACTTC	CASSSRQVHQETQYF	-	TRBV5-1	few	TRBJ2-5
TGCGCCAGCAGCCAAGTCGGAGGACGGACCTACGAGCAGTACTTC	CASSQVGGRTYEQYF	-	TRBV4-3	-	TRBJ2-7
TGTGCCAGCAGCTTAAACAGAGAAGAGACCCAGTACTTC	CASSLNREETQYF	-	TRBV7-3	many	TRBJ2-5
TGTGCCAGCTCGGGAACAGGGGCAACTAATGAAAAACTGTTTTTT	CASSGTGATNEKLFF	TRBD1	TRBV18	-	TRBJ1-4
TGTGCCAGCAGCCAAGTCCAGTTTGGACAGCCCCAGCATTTT	CASSQVQFGQPQHF	-	TRBV5-8	medium-sized	TRBJ1-5
TGTGCCAGCAGCGTGGTGGAGGGGGTCTCCAATGAGCAGTTCTTC	CASSVVEGVSNEQFF	-	TRBV9	-	TRBJ2-1
TGTGCCAGCAGCGCAGGTCTCGTGGAGACCCAGTACTTC	CASSAGLVETQYF	-	TRBV9	few	TRBJ2-5
TGTGCCAGCAGCTCGCTACCTGAAGCGGGGCAGTACTTC	CASSSLPEAGQYF	-	TRBV7-2	many	TRBJ2-7
TGTGCCAGCAGCGTAGTGTCCAGCGGGAGGGCCGGGGAGCTGTTTTTT	CASSVVSSGRAGELFF	TRBD2	TRBV9	few	TRBJ2-2
TGTGCCAGCAGCGAAGCAGGGGTGGGCACTGAAGCTTTCTTT	CASSEAGVGTEAFF	-	TRBV9	-	TRBJ1-1
TGCGCCAGCAGTCGCCTGACAGTAAACTATGGCTACACCTTC	CASSRLTVNYGYTF	-	TRBV23-1	-	TRBJ1-2
TGTGCCAGCAGCTCCCCGGTCGTCTCTGAAGCTTTCTTT	CASSSPVVSEAFF	-	TRBV7-9	-	TRBJ1-1
TGCGCCAGCAGCTTGGGCCCCGCACGGCAGGCTTTCTTT	CASSLGPARQAFF	-	TRBV5-1	few	TRBJ1-1
TGTGCCACCAGCAGAGATCAGGGGACAGGCTATGGAAACACCATATATTTT	CATSRDQGTGYGNTIYF	TRBD1	TRBV15	few	TRBJ1-3
TGTGCCAGCAGCCAAGGAATTATAGCGGGAGATGGTCAGGATACGCAGTATTTT	CASSQGIIAGDGQDTQYF	TRBD2	TRBV4-2	few	TRBJ2-3
TGTGCCAGCTCACCATCGGGACTCTCTTTCTACGAGCAGTACTTC	CASSPSGLSFYEQYF	-	TRBV18	few	TRBJ2-7
TGCGCCAGCAGCATCCAACAGGGGGCTGATGAAAAACTGTTTTTT	CASSIQQGADEKLFF	TRBD1	TRBV5-1	-	TRBJ1-4
TGTGCCAGCAGCTTAATCCCTGCGGTGGGCACTGAAGCTTTCTTT	CASSLIPAVGTEAFF	-	TRBV7-9	many	TRBJ1-1
TGCGCCAGCACCTCCGGACAGGGACCCACTTTGGGTGGTACGCAGTATTTT	CASTSGQGPTLGGTQYF	TRBD1	TRBV5-1	few	TRBJ2-3
TGTGCTAGTGGTTTGGTAAAAGAGGGCCTCCGTCCAGATACGCAGTATTTT	CASGLVKEGLRPDTQYF	-	TRBV12-5	-	TRBJ2-3
TGTGCCAGCAGCTTAGGGGCCGTGACGTACAATGAGCAGTTCTTC	CASSLGAVTYNEQFF	-	TRBV11-2	-	TRBJ2-1
TGTGCCACCAGCAGAGGTTGGTATCAGCCCCAGCATTTT	CATSRGWYQPQHF	-	TRBV15	-	TRBJ1-5
TGTGCCAGCAGTTTTAGAGGAGCTCGTGAGCAGTTCTTC	CASSFRGAREQFF	-	TRBV27	-	TRBJ2-1
TGTGCCAGCAGCGGCCGCACCGGGGACAGACCCCGGGTCTCTGGAAACACCATATATTTT	CASSGRTGDRPRVSGNTIYF	TRBD1	TRBV9	-	TRBJ1-3
TGTGCCAGCAGGCCGGGAAGACGACTAGCGGGGGGAGAGACCCAGTACTTC	CASRPGRRLAGGETQYF	TRBD2	TRBV7-2	-	TRBJ2-5
TGTGCCAGCAGCAGCCAATCTCCAACAGATACGCAGTATTTT	CASSSQSPTDTQYF	-	TRBV21-1	few	TRBJ2-3
TGTGCCAGTAGCCTAGCAGTCCGACAGCCCCAGCATTTT	CASSLAVRQPQHF	-	TRBV19	few	TRBJ1-5
TGTGCCAGCAGCACCGGACAGAACCAAGAGACCCAGTACTTC	CASSTGQNQETQYF	-	TRBV7-9	-	TRBJ2-5
TGTGCCAGCTCACCGCCATCAGCGCCGATGGCTGAAGCTTTCTTT	CASSPPSAPMAEAFF	-	TRBV18	-	TRBJ1-1
TGTGCCAGCAGGGTTCGGCCGAACACCGGGGAGCTGTTTTTT	CASRVRPNTGELFF	-	TRBV6-1	-	TRBJ2-2
TGTGCCAGCAGCTTAGGGGACAAATATACGCAGTATTTT	CASSLGDKYTQYF	-	TRBV7-2	many	TRBJ2-3
TGTGCCAGCAGCTTAGTGCGGGGGCCCTCAGATACGCAGTATTTT	CASSLVRGPSDTQYF	-	TRBV7-9	many	TRBJ2-3
TGCGCCAGCAGCTCTAGTTCCGGGACAGACTCCTACGAGCAGTACTTC	CASSSSSGTDSYEQYF	TRBD1	TRBV5-1	-	TRBJ2-7
TGCGCCAGCAGCCCGGCAGGGGTGACGGGGGAGACCCAGTACTTC	CASSPAGVTGETQYF	-	TRBV5-1	-	TRBJ2-5
TGTGCCAGCAGCCAAGTATTGGCCCTCTTCCAAGAGACCCAGTACTTC	CASSQVLALFQETQYF	-	TRBV14	few	TRBJ2-5
TGCGCCAGCAGCCCGGCTGGCTTTAACTATGGCTACACCTTC	CASSPAGFNYGYTF	-	TRBV4-3	-	TRBJ1-2
TGCAGCGTTGGAGGCGGAGGAGGAGTAGAAAAACTGTTTTTT	CSVGGGGGVEKLFF	-	TRBV29-1	few	TRBJ1-4
TGTGCCAGCAGCCATACCGGACGGCCCGCTGGGGCCAACGTCCTGACTTTC	CASSHTGRPAGANVLTF	-	TRBV9	few	TRBJ2-6
TGTGCCAGCAGCCCCGGCGTAGACTACTCCACAGATACGCAGTATTTT	CASSPGVDYSTDTQYF	-	TRBV7-3	few	TRBJ2-3